What follows describes a single T cell receptor (beta chain). The V end was cut by 8 bases, the J end by 3 bases, with 13 bases between. The CDR3 is made up of 13 amino acids. Germline assignment: CDR1 SGHRS and CDR2 YFSETQ. The data stem from a study of radiation and T cells in renal cell carcinoma. Method: immunoSEQ multiplex PCR; TCRdb's copy keeps in-frame clones and lacks some. The sample holds approximately 61,000 clones, roughly 72% seen once. As for time point: blood 2 weeks post-SBRT. This sample's treatment: 15 Gy SBRT to primary tumor, nephrectomy 4 weeks later. The receptor comes from a man between 60 and 70 years old with renal cell carcinoma. Material: blood, obtained from a patient whose treatment included radiotherapy and nephrectomy. This chain uses TRBV5-1 with TRBJ2-3, with unresolved D. This chain's CDR3 is CASRRRDTDTQYF. CDR3 in DNA: TGCGCCAGTAGACGGCGAGATACAGATACGCAGTATTTT.